This T cell receptor (beta chain) emerged from a study of ipilimumab plus nivolumab after autologous stem cell transplantation. This table comes from immunoSEQ multiplex PCR, and its TCRdb copy is limited to in-frame clones, with some not included. The sample has some 650 clones, roughly 69% seen once; the top ten hold about 50%. Checkpoint therapy with ipilimumab 1 mg/kg began 14 to 28 days after transplant. The CDR3 extends over 14 amino acids. After removal of 7 bases from V and 7 bases from J, the junction contained 7 bases not matched to a gene. The germline gives CDR1 MNHEY, CDR2 SMNVEV (reference sequence).

The source of this sequence is a male donor with diffuse large B-cell lymphoma. The starting material was PBMCs, obtained in a trial of ipilimumab plus nivolumab as post-transplant consolidation. The V call is TRBV27, the J call TRBJ1-6, with 7 bases lining up with TRBD1. In DNA form, the CDR3 reads TGTGCCAGCACTAGAGGGGACAGAAATTCACCCCTCCACTTT. Translating it yields CASTRGDRNSPLHF.